This T cell receptor beta chain was documented in a study of CD8+CD57+ T cells in acquired aplastic anemia listed by TCRdb under 2018. For the wider study: Extracted DNA from sorted CD4+ and CD8+ cells averaged around 3.5 ug, ranging from about 0.17 to 27.4 ug. CD8+CD57+ expansion was defined as frequency above the mean frequency observed in healthy subjects. Overall study results and their limits: Twenty-nine CD8+ CDR3 sequences were found in both patients and controls but appeared to be highly expressed in patients and within the immunodominant clones of the patients. Patients and healthy controls showed no significant difference in CD8+ Simpson's diversity (P=0.060).

Expansion of CD8+CD57+ cells had been shown by flow cytometry in the patients chosen for sequencing. Severe acquired aplastic anemia was diagnosed in all patients according to International Study of Aplastic Anemia and Agranulocytosis and Camitta criteria. At the time blood was sampled, none of the patients had received any therapy. In the study, sorted CD4+ and CD8+ blood T cells from patients with severe aplastic anemia and from healthy subjects underwent deep sequencing of TCR repertoires. Patients were enrolled under clinicaltrials.gov protocols 00001620, 01623167, 00001397, 00071045, 00081523 and 00961064 in the USA. Ficoll-Paque density gradient centrifugation was used to isolate peripheral blood mononuclear cells. CD4+ and CD8+ T cells were sorted by FACS or magnetic beads before DNA extraction. The CDR3 runs 16 amino acids, cysteine and phenylalanine included. The DNA shown is the 48-base CDR3, in frame from base 1. V is reduced by 2 bases and J by 3 bases, leaving a spacing of 17 bases between them. Based on the germline V gene, the CDR1 and CDR2 sequences are SGHRS and YFSETQ.

Details on this clonotype: Its antigen remains undetermined. No base quality information exists; no much larger clone differs at one position.

Profiling of TCR beta VDJ combinations and CDR3 sequences used genomic DNA as the template. An Illumina HiSeq 2000 was used for TCR repertoire sequencing. Per the authors' processing: TRBV/TRBJ rearrangement plots, CDR3 size and DJ length profiles, and Simpson's diversity index were used to evaluate the repertoires. Whichever DNA sequence was most abundant in the deep sequencing data was defined as the immunodominant clone. CDR3 amino acid sequences were screened for sharing across subjects and compared with published repertoires and the VDJdb database. The public reads were quality trimmed at Q25 with fastp and then assembled into clones with MiXCR by TCRdb, keeping productive beta chains. Rows merge per CDR3 protein into single entries with the most common DNA and genes. TCRdb, not the authors, supplied the V and J calls. In all, the sample holds 270,000 or so distinct CDR3 sequences, and roughly 80% of those were seen once. The ten largest clones represent around 40% of the sample.

Sequencing input: sorted CD4+, CD8+, or CD8+CD57+ T cells (not recorded which) from PBMCs. The TCR comes from a human donor with aplastic anemia. The chain joins TRBV5-1 to TRBJ1-2; the D gene is perhaps TRBD1, on 5 matching bases. The CDR3 reads as follows: CASSFTRRDWDYGYTF. Read as DNA, the sequence is TGCGCCAGCAGCTTTACGCGCAGGGATTGGGACTATGGCTACACCTTC.